This TCR beta chain was obtained from a study of CD8+ T cells in alopecia areata. Comment on this clone: What it recognizes is unknown.

V was cut by 2 bases and J by 7 bases, with 6 bases left in between. Germline lookup yields CDR1 KGHSH and CDR2 LQKENI. This CDR3 spans 11 amino acids. Overall study results and limits: Mice showed clearer TCR sharing than patients did, a gap that was possibly HLA-related. Normal skin's resident alphabeta T cells are sequenced alongside lesional scalp T cells. The study found higher clonality in lesional than normal scalp, especially in alopecia totalis/universalis.

Extraction of RNA preceded its reverse transcription into cDNA, which served as the sequencing template. Libraries were prepared by immunoSEQ multiplex PCR; TCRdb keeps only in-frame clonotypes and omits some of them. The sample consists of about 110,000 clones, around 55% of them appearing once. Cell sorting on a FACSAria was used to separate CD4+ and CD8+ T cells from the PBMCs. The chain uses TRBV18 and TRBJ2-7; no reliable D call. Sequenced input: CD8+ T cells sorted from blood. The receptor was derived from a human donor in good health. The CDR3 spells CASSPGEEQYF. DNA of the CDR3: TGTGCCAGCTCACCAGGAGAGGAGCAGTACTTC.